This is a list of T cell receptor beta chains from one sample in a study of blood T cell repertoires in COVID-19. TCRdb keeps only in-frame clones here, not all; method: immunoSEQ multiplex PCR. The data show around 450,000 clones, 90% seen once. The sequenced material came from PBMCs or T cells enriched from blood (not recorded which). These receptors originate from a man between 18 and 35 years old who had recovered from COVID-19. CDR3s include the opening cysteine and the closing phenylalanine or tryptophan. A D gene is named only where the DNA matches it firmly. The size field is filled for only some rows; it gives once, few, many or a size class.

v_gene	j_gene	d_gene	abundance	CDR3nt	CDR3aa
TRBV7-9	TRBJ1-6	.	.	TGTGCCAGCAGCTTAGAAAACGGGGGGGATTCACCCCTCCACTTT	CASSLENGGDSPLHF
TRBV21-1	TRBJ2-1	.	.	TGTGCCATCGTACTAGGCCTCCTCTCCTACAATGAGCAGTTCTTC	CAIVLGLLSYNEQFF
TRBV9	TRBJ1-3	TRBD1	.	TGTGCCAGCAGCACCAGTACAGGGGCCTCTGGAAACACCATATATTTT	CASSTSTGASGNTIYF
TRBV7-9	TRBJ1-2	.	.	TGTGCCAGCAGCACCAAGACGACAGAGCCAGACTATGGCTACACCTTC	CASSTKTTEPDYGYTF
TRBV7-9	TRBJ2-7	.	.	TGTGCCAGCAGCTCGAGGGAATCCTACGAGCAGTACTTC	CASSSRESYEQYF
TRBV7-9	TRBJ2-7	.	.	TGTGCCAGCAGCTTAATGGACGAGGGCTACGAGCAGTACTTC	CASSLMDEGYEQYF
TRBV30	TRBJ1-2	.	.	TGTGCCTGGAGGAAGGGGGGCTACACCTTC	CAWRKGGYTF
TRBV25-1	TRBJ1-2	TRBD1	.	TGTGCCAGCAGTGAACAGGGGGGTTACACCTTC	CASSEQGGYTF
TRBV19	TRBJ2-1	TRBD2	.	TGTGCCAGTAGTATCGTGGGGGAGGGCCCTGAGCAGTTCTTC	CASSIVGEGPEQFF
TRBV19	TRBJ2-3	TRBD2	.	TGTGCCAGCCGACACACTAGCGGGGGAGATACGCAGTATTTT	CASRHTSGGDTQYF
TRBV30	TRBJ1-5	.	.	TGTGCCTGGGCAGCAGGGTTGGGACAGCCCCAGCATTTT	CAWAAGLGQPQHF
TRBV11-2	TRBJ2-2	TRBD2	.	TGTGCCAGCAGCTCCTCGGGACTAGCGGGAGCAGGTGGGGAGCTGTTTTTT	CASSSSGLAGAGGELFF
TRBV30	TRBJ1-5	.	.	TGTGCCTGGAGTGTTGCAGGGGTGCCCCAGCATTTT	CAWSVAGVPQHF
TRBV9	TRBJ1-1	.	.	TGTGCCAGCAGCGTAGACCCCGTGGGAGGGTTCGGCACTGAAGCTTTCTTT	CASSVDPVGGFGTEAFF
TRBV7-8	TRBJ1-2	.	.	TGTGCCAGCAGCCCAGGGGTTGGCTACACCTTC	CASSPGVGYTF
TRBV19	TRBJ2-5	TRBD1	.	TGTGCCAGTAGCTACCTCGGGACAGAGGAGACCCAGTACTTC	CASSYLGTEETQYF
TRBV7-2	TRBJ2-7	TRBD2	.	TGTGCCAGCAGCCTTAGCGGGAACTCCTACGAGCAGTACTTC	CASSLSGNSYEQYF
TRBV9	TRBJ1-4	TRBD1	.	TGTGCCAGCAGCGTGGGGACAGGGGTTTCAACTAATGAAAAACTGTTTTTT	CASSVGTGVSTNEKLFF
TRBV10-1	TRBJ1-1	.	.	TGCGCCAGCAGCCCGGGGTTCTTGGACACTGAAGCTTTCTTT	CASSPGFLDTEAFF
TRBV6-2/TRBV6-3	TRBJ2-7	TRBD2	.	TGTGCCAGCAGTAGCCCTAGCGGGAGGTTCCCCTACGAGCAGTACTTC	CASSSPSGRFPYEQYF
TRBV2	TRBJ1-2	.	once	TGTGCCAGCAACTCGCAGGGGTATGGCTACACCTTC	CASNSQGYGYTF
TRBV6-5	TRBJ2-1	TRBD2	.	TGTGCCAGCACCTGGACTAGCGGGAGTAATGAGCAGTTCTTC	CASTWTSGSNEQFF
TRBV28	TRBJ2-1	TRBD2	.	TGTGCCAGCAGTCGGTCGCCCGGGACTAGCGGGAGCTCCTACAATGAGCAGTTCTTC	CASSRSPGTSGSSYNEQFF
TRBV6-5	TRBJ1-1	.	.	TGTGCCAGCAGATATACAGGTCTTATGAACACTGAAGCTTTCTTT	CASRYTGLMNTEAFF
TRBV5-1	TRBJ2-7	TRBD1	.	TGCGCCAGCAGCTCCCCGGGACAGGGACGCTCCTACGAGCAGTACTTC	CASSSPGQGRSYEQYF
TRBV6-5	TRBJ1-6	.	.	TGTGCCAGCACCCCCGAGGAGGGCTATAATTCACCCCTCCACTTT	CASTPEEGYNSPLHF
TRBV24-1	TRBJ1-1	.	once	TGTGCCACCAGTGATCCCCCCCCGAGCACTGAAGCTTTCTTT	CATSDPPPSTEAFF
TRBV28	TRBJ1-1	.	.	TGTGCCAGCAGCTTCAGGGTTAGGGCTGAAGCTTTCTTT	CASSFRVRAEAFF
TRBV12-3/TRBV12-4	TRBJ1-2	.	.	TGTGCCAGCAGGACCAGGGGAACCTATGGCTACACCTTC	CASRTRGTYGYTF
TRBV10-2	TRBJ2-7	TRBD2	.	TGCGCCAGCAGTGACGGACTAGCGAGCAGGACCTACGAGCAGTACTTC	CASSDGLASRTYEQYF
TRBV18	TRBJ1-5	.	.	TGTGCCAGCTCACCCTCGACAGGCCTTAGCAATCAGCCCCAGCATTTT	CASSPSTGLSNQPQHF
TRBV5-4	TRBJ1-6	TRBD1	.	TGTGCCAGCAGCTTGCTAGGGGGCGCGAATTCACCCCTCCACTTT	CASSLLGGANSPLHF
TRBV28	TRBJ1-1	.	few	TGTGCCAGCAGCCGATCAAACAGGAACACTGAAGCTTTCTTT	CASSRSNRNTEAFF
TRBV4-1	TRBJ1-1	.	.	TGCGCCAGCAGCCAAGAAGTGAGAATAATCACTGAAGCTTTCTTT	CASSQEVRIITEAFF
TRBV28	TRBJ1-2	.	.	TGTGCCAGCACCCGCCCCAACGGAGCTACGTATAACTATGGCTACACCTTC	CASTRPNGATYNYGYTF
TRBV27	TRBJ2-7	.	.	TGTGCCAGCAGTCCGACTCCCTACGAGCAGTACTTC	CASSPTPYEQYF
TRBV6-2/TRBV6-3	TRBJ2-7	TRBD1	.	TGTGCCAGCAGTTACGAGATTGGTACAGGGGATCACGAGCAGTACTTC	CASSYEIGTGDHEQYF
TRBV2	TRBJ2-1	.	few	TGTGCCAGCAGACCCGGGACTGCCTACAATGAGCAGTTCTTC	CASRPGTAYNEQFF
TRBV6-4	TRBJ1-6	TRBD1	.	TGTGCCAGCAGTGACCCTGGACAGGGCCTCCACTTT	CASSDPGQGLHF